These 10 T cell receptor beta chains were all obtained from the same sample, sequenced in a study of response to subunit inactivated influenza vaccine. TCRdb re-called the RT-PCR reads through MiXCR, storing one row per CDR3 protein. The table lists hundreds of thousands of distinct CDR3 sequences, around 15% of them singletons, with 7.6% in the top ten. Here the sequenced sample was PBMCs from blood, taken 14 days before vaccination. These receptors were obtained from a man aged 45-60 years who received an inactivated influenza vaccine.

The J gene is TRBJ2-5, the V gene TRBV12-3 or TRBV12-4; D is perhaps TRBD1 (5 bases). CDR3 size: 13 residues. V lost 5 bases and J 6 bases, leaving 13 bases between the germline ends. The CDR3 here is CASSVSTDKTQYF. The CDR3 bases are TGTGCCAGCAGTGTCTCGACAGATAAGACCCAGTACTTC.

This clonotype showed up just a few times. The V call is TRBV7-9, the J call TRBJ2-7; TRBD2 is a possible D gene (5 bases). Trimming shortened V by 5 bases and J by 6 bases, and 17 bases separated the two germline ends. From germline, CDR1 is SEHNR and CDR2 FQNEAQ (reference sequence). The CDR3 runs 14 residues. The CDR3 protein is CASSPLVAGGEQYF. DNA of the CDR3: TGTGCCAGCAGCCCACTCGTCGCGGGTGGCGAGCAGTACTTC.

The chain joins TRBV2 to TRBJ2-5; 10 bases are a match to TRBD1. V was pared by 6 bases and J by 3 bases, with 7 bases of the junction left unmatched. This CDR3 comprises 15 residues. Germline assignment: CDR1 SNHLY and CDR2 FYNNEI. CDR3 residues: CASSPGQGSKETQYF. The CDR3 DNA sequence: TGTGCCAGCAGCCCGGGACAGGGGAGTAAAGAGACCCAGTACTTC.

This clonotype was found a few times. The CDR3 loop reads CASSVSAVGEQFF. The CDR3 DNA is TGTGCCAGCAGTGTCTCGGCGGTGGGTGAGCAGTTCTTC. V usage is TRBV2 and J usage is TRBJ2-1, with D unresolved. There are 13 residues in the CDR3. V lost 4 bases to trimming and J lost 9 bases, with 13 bases between them. Per germline, CDR1 SNHLY and CDR2 FYNNEI.

This clonotype was seen repeatedly, ten times or more. V gene TRBV28 combines with J gene TRBJ2-7, with a tentative D call TRBD2 (6 bases). V gave up 5 bases and J gave up 2 bases, with 16 bases separating them. This CDR3 comprises 15 residues. From germline, CDR1 is MDHEN and CDR2 SYDVKM. CDR3 protein: CASSDEWREAYEQYF. The CDR3 DNA reads TGTGCCAGCAGTGATGAGTGGAGGGAGGCCTACGAGCAGTACTTC.

This chain links TRBV28 with TRBJ1-6; D is unresolved. This CDR3 comprises 14 residues. Germline assignment: CDR1 MDHEN and CDR2 SYDVKM. Trimming left V 6 bases short and J 8 bases short, with 14 bases between. CDR3 sequence: CASRRPQWDSPLHF. In DNA form, the CDR3 reads TGTGCCAGCAGGAGACCCCAATGGGATTCACCCCTCCACTTT.

In this sample, this clonotype turned up many times. V and J are TRBV12-3 or TRBV12-4 and TRBJ2-1; TRBD2 agrees at 11 bases. V gave up 3 bases and J gave up 6 bases; unmatched junction bases: 4. This CDR3 is built from 15 residues. The CDR3 DNA reads as TGTGCCAGCAGTTTGGTAGCGGGGGGGGTCAATGAGCAGTTCTTC. Its translation: CASSLVAGGVNEQFF.

The chain carries TRBV12-3 or TRBV12-4 and TRBJ1-1, with D perhaps TRBD1 (6 bases). The CDR3 runs to 14 residues. V lost 6 bases, J lost 1 base, and 12 bases lay in between. The CDR3 loop is CASRTTGQNTEAFF. CDR3 DNA: TGTGCCAGCAGGACGACAGGCCAGAACACTGAAGCTTTCTTT.

This clonotype was seen a handful of times. J is TRBJ1-1 and V is TRBV9, with D possibly being TRBD1 (6 bases). V was cut by 4 bases and J by 3 bases, with 16 bases left in between. Germline lookup yields CDR1 SGDLS and CDR2 YYNGEE. The CDR3 sequence is 15 residues long. This CDR3 is CASSITYRDDTEAFF. The DNA for the CDR3 is TGTGCCAGCAGCATTACTTACAGGGACGACACTGAAGCTTTCTTT.

The gene calls are TRBV7-9 and TRBJ2-5; 9 nucleotides line up with TRBD1. The V gene end was trimmed by 5 bases and the J gene end by 5 bases; junction bases not matched to a gene: 9. Germline loops: CDR1 SEHNR, CDR2 FQNEAQ (reference sequence). The CDR3 sequence is 15 residues long. The CDR3 region is CASSRTGGAWETQYF. As DNA, the CDR3 is TGTGCCAGCAGCCGTACAGGGGGCGCCTGGGAGACCCAGTACTTC.